This TCR beta chain was profiled in a study of blood T cell repertoires in COVID-19 (dated by TCRdb to the early 2020s). About the investigation overall: Collaborator samples came from the United States, Italy and Spain and covered acute and convalescent phases of COVID-19. Where available, HLA class I and class II types were obtained from metadata supplied by the sample provider rather than from assay-based typing. Sample metadata almost always included a de-identified subject ID, COVID-19 status, age in years and sex. Samples came from the ongoing ImmuneRACE study (first 160 participants) plus 1,254 subjects from 6 global collaborators. The prospective study material was composed of cDNA or gDNA derived from T cells, B-cell-depleted T cells, or PBMCs. The repertoires were released in a freely available public database meant as a resource for research on the immune response to SARS-CoV-2. Subjects who had been exposed to COVID-19, were actively infected with it, or had recovered from it provided the deeply sampled blood TCRbeta repertoires that made up the dataset. Here is what the overall study found, with its caveats: How much clinical and demographic metadata was included differed by source and by participant, and the metadata was provided uncurated.

A note on this clone: The clone's antigen remains unknown. Within one base of it there is no much larger clone, and no base qualities were kept. This same CDR3 is encoded by further DNA sequences in the sample.

The CDR1 and CDR2 encoded by the germline V gene are SQVTM and ANQGSEA. The CDR3 measures 14 amino acids from cysteine to phenylalanine. Just the 42-base CDR3 DNA is kept, in frame starting at base 1. A distance of 7 bases separates the germline ends of V and J, which lose 1 base and 0 bases respectively. Whole blood was collected in K2EDTA tubes by collaborating institutions according to the institutions' own protocols. Collaborator samples were shipped for TCRbeta analysis as frozen whole blood, isolated PBMCs, or DNA extracted from either sample type. The immunoSEQ Assay, a bias-controlled multiplex PCR, was used to amplify TCRbeta CDR3 regions from genomic DNA. The authors processed their data as follows. Within the assay, amplification of reference gene primers was used to estimate how many nucleated cells each sample contained. To quantify the absolute abundance of each unique TCRbeta CDR3 rearrangement, sequence reads were collapsed and filtered. For each sample, productive Simpson clonality was calculated as the square root of Simpson's diversity index across productive rearrangements. In its TCRdb copy, this immuneACCESS table keeps in-frame sequences only and misses some clones. Where compared with another copy, unresolved V genes explain less than half of these, and the others have no known cause. V and J calls and clone size follow that table, whereas D and trimming were derived from the DNA. The sample profile shows around 110,000 clones; around 75% of them were found once. 0.8% to 1% of the sample comes from the top ten.

This clonotype was obtained from a human donor with acute or convalescent COVID-19. The donor label of this sample is uncertain. The chain is encoded by TRBV29-1 joined to TRBJ1-3, with an unclear D gene assignment. The sequencing input was peripheral blood. The CDR3 corresponds to CSVEAGFSGNTIYF. The DNA sequence reads TGCAGCGTTGAAGCGGGTTTCTCTGGAAACACCATATATTTT.